The present TCR beta chain was sequenced within a study of cytomegalovirus exposure and HLA in healthy donors. Study-level findings and limits: Upon later analysis, HLA-associated TCR beta chains proved more clonally expanded than other, equally common chains. By a later analysis, the bulk of CMV-associated TCR beta chains appeared HLA-restricted. CMV serostatus stood as the only immune exposure information on hand. Most observed TCR sequences were rare, whereas some public TCRs were detected in many donors.

The length of the CDR3 is 14 residues. The V gene's germline CDR1 is WNHNN and CDR2 SYGVQD (reference sequence). The J segment lost 7 bases and the V segment lost 3 bases, leaving 6 bases of the junction unmatched. This clone was counted only a few times. Its antigen remains unidentified. PCR involved 60 Vbeta and 13 Jbeta primers. Clones were read by immunoSEQ multiplex PCR, and TCRdb kept only the in-frame ones, dropping some. The sample lists about 91,000 clones, around nine tenths occurring once. The sequence was collected from a man younger than 40 in good health and CMV-seropositive. The gene calls are TRBV10-1 and TRBJ2-1; 7 bases align to TRBD2. The sequencing input was PBMCs. CDR3 in DNA: TGCGCCAGCAGTGACGCGGGAGACTCGAATGAGCAGTTCTTC. The encoded protein is CASSDAGDSNEQFF.